The 17 T cell receptor beta chains presented below share a single source sample, sequenced in a study of beta chain features in type 1 diabetes. Sequenced material consisted of expressed TCRB transcripts (all of the isolated RNA was reverse transcribed). The data were produced by immunoSEQ multiplex PCR, yet TCRdb's version contains in-frame clones alone and is incomplete. This table holds over 700,000 clones, under 20% found once. The sequenced sample consisted of naive CD4+ T cells from blood. Receptors originate from a woman between 18 and 29 years old in good health.

This clone showed up just a few times. The rearrangement joins TRBV29-1 to TRBJ1-2; possible D gene TRBD1, 5 bases. Germline values: CDR1 SQVTM, CDR2 ANQGSEA. Trimming shortened V by 4 bases and J by 7 bases, and 19 bases separated the two germline ends. The CDR3 has 14 residues. The chain's CDR3 is CSVVGGLGMGGYTF. The DNA of the CDR3 is TGCAGCGTTGTCGGGGGACTAGGGATGGGTGGCTACACCTTC.

This chain links TRBV28 with TRBJ1-5, with D unresolved. Germline CDR1 and CDR2: MDHEN and SYDVKM. The CDR3 has 12 residues. The V gene lost 1 base and the J gene lost 9 bases, with 7 bases spanning the gap. CDR3 protein: CASSLSVRPQHF. The DNA of the CDR3 is TGTGCCAGCAGTTTATCGGTTCGGCCCCAGCATTTT.

The CDR3 here is CATTGTDANTGELFF. In nucleotides, the CDR3 is TGTGCCACCACCGGGACGGACGCGAACACCGGGGAGCTGTTTTTT. V gene TRBV9 combines with J gene TRBJ2-2; D may be TRBD1 or TRBD2 (5 bases each). Germline values: CDR1 SGDLS, CDR2 YYNGEE. Trimming left V 9 bases short and J 0 bases short, with 15 bases between. The CDR3 is 15 residues long.

This clone was picked up a small number of times. The V and J genes are TRBV5-6 and TRBJ2-1; tentative D call: TRBD2 (6 bases). V lost 4 bases and J lost 4, with 12 bases in between. Germline V lookup: CDR1 SGHDT, CDR2 YYEEEE. This CDR3 is 14 amino acids long. The CDR3 coding sequence is TGTGCCAGCAGCCAGGGACTTACATACAATGAGCAGTTCTTC. This sequence encodes CASSQGLTYNEQFF. Full variable domain (outside the CDR3, taken from reference TRBV5-6 and TRBJ2-1): DAGVTQSPTHLIKTRGQQVTLRCSPKSGHDTVSWYQQALGQGPQFIFQYYEEEERQRGNFPDRFSGHQFPNYSSELNVNALLLGDSALYLCASSQGLTYNEQFFGPGTRLTVL.

This clone was picked up a small number of times. This chain joins TRBV4-2 and TRBJ1-1, with D possibly being TRBD1 (5 bases). Trimming removed 2 bases at V and 4 bases at J, with 14 bases between. The CDR3 is 15 amino acids. CDR1 and CDR2 from the germline V gene are LGHNA and YNFKEQ. CDR3 sequence reads: CASSQFDSPATEAFF. The CDR3 coding sequence is TGTGCCAGCAGCCAATTCGACAGTCCAGCCACTGAAGCTTTCTTT.

This chain links TRBV23-1 with TRBJ2-5; TRBD2 agrees at 10 bases. TRBV23-1 falls under the ORF class, with uncertain function. The CDR3 has 17 amino acids. With V trimmed by 2 bases and J by 1 base, 7 bases remained unmatched. DNA for the CDR3: TGCGCCAGCAGTCAAGGTTTTAGCGGGAGGTCCCAAGAGACCCAGTACTTC. Translation gives CASSQGFSGRSQETQYF.

This clone was seen a handful of times. The rearrangement links TRBV6-1 to TRBJ2-2; D call uncertain. This CDR3 is 16 amino acids long. V was cut by 1 base and J by 0 bases, with 9 bases left in between. Looked up from germline, CDR1 is MNHNS and CDR2 is SASEGT. The CDR3 region is CASSEGRQPNTGELFF. CDR3 sequence (DNA): TGTGCCAGCAGTGAAGGGCGGCAACCGAACACCGGGGAGCTGTTTTTT.

This sequence joins TRBV29-1 and TRBJ2-7; 10 bases match TRBD1. The germline CDR1 and CDR2 sequences are SQVTM and ANQGSEA. The CDR3 length is 12 residues. The CDR3 sequence is CSAGTGDSQQYF. As DNA, the CDR3 is TGCAGTGCCGGGACAGGGGATTCCCAGCAGTACTTC.

The V gene is TRBV15, the J gene TRBJ1-5; perhaps TRBD1 as D (6 bases). Trimming pared 4 bases from V and 9 bases from J, leaving 22 bases between. Germline CDR1 is LNHNV and CDR2 is YYDKDF (reference sequence). This CDR3 region has 16 residues. In DNA form, the CDR3 reads TGTGCCACCAGCATCGTAGGGGGGGCGGATTCTGGGCCCCAGCATTTT. Its translation is CATSIVGGADSGPQHF.

This clone has just a few counts. This chain uses TRBV7-2 with TRBJ2-3, with D maybe TRBD2 (5 bases). The V gene lost 4 bases and the J gene lost 6 bases, with 14 bases spanning the gap. Germline loops: CDR1 SGHTA, CDR2 FQGNSA. The CDR3 totals 14 residues. CDR3 DNA: TGTGCCAGCAGCTACCGGACGCGGGCCGATACGCAGTATTTT. It encodes CASSYRTRADTQYF. The variable domain in full, completed from reference TRBV7-2 and TRBJ2-3, reads GAGVSQSPSNKVTEKGKDVELRCDPISGHTALYWYRQSLGQGLEFLIYFQGNSAPDKSGLPSDRFSAERTGGSVSTLTIQRTQQEDSAVYLCASSYRTRADTQYFGPGTRLTVL.

This clone has just a few counts. The V and J genes are TRBV5-1 and TRBJ2-7, with TRBD1 matching 8 bases. The junction had 8 bases not matched to a gene; V was cut back by 4 bases and J by 5 bases. CDR1 is SGHRS, CDR2 YFSETQ, per germline. This CDR3 is 14 amino acids long. The CDR3 here is CASSAGQAVDEQYF. CDR3 DNA: TGCGCCAGCAGCGCGGGACAGGCTGTAGACGAGCAGTACTTC.

In its sample, this clone was seen a few times. The chain links TRBV7-6 to TRBJ2-2; a possible D gene is TRBD1 (5 bases). The germline CDR1 and CDR2 sequences are SGHVS and FNYEAQ. The CDR3 spans 17 residues. The V and J ends lost 4 bases and 6 bases respectively, with 21 bases between them. CDR3 region: CASSSNSGFGVPGELFF. Here the CDR3 DNA reads TGTGCCAGCAGCTCAAATTCAGGGTTCGGCGTCCCCGGGGAGCTGTTTTTT. The variable domain in full, completed from reference TRBV7-6 and TRBJ2-2, reads GAGVSQSPRYKVTKRGQDVALRCDPISGHVSLYWYRQALGQGPEFLTYFNYEAQQDKSGLPNDRFSAERPEGSISTLTIQRTEQRDSAMYRCASSSNSGFGVPGELFFGEGSRLTVL.

The chain has TRBV19 and TRBJ1-4; 7 nucleotides match TRBD1. The CDR3 has 15 amino acids. The trim removed 5 bases at V and 4 bases at J, leaving 7 bases unmatched. Germline V CDR1 and CDR2: LNHDA, SQIVND (reference sequence). The CDR3 coding sequence is TGTGCCAGTAGTGACCAGACAGGGAATAATGAAAAACTGTTTTTT. Protein product: CASSDQTGNNEKLFF.

This chain joins TRBV20-1 and TRBJ1-4, with D uncertain. The CDR3 sequence is 11 residues long. The ends were cut back, 6 bases at V and 8 bases at J, with 10 bases in the middle. The germline V gene has CDR1 DFQATT and CDR2 SNEGSKA (reference sequence). The CDR3 region has the DNA TGCAGTGCCTCCGGGAGGGAAAAACTGTTTTTT. It encodes CSASGREKLFF.

As concerns this clone: The junction departs from the called germline gene at one end, perhaps through a read error. The chain is built from TRBV10-3 and TRBJ2-5; 9 bases are shared with TRBD2. The CDR3 length is 13 residues. Germline V gene lookup returns CDR1 ENHRY and CDR2 SYGVKD. CDR3 sequence: CAISESGTSPRNF. The CDR3 coding sequence is TGTGCCATCAGTGAATCCGGGACTAGCCCTCGTAACTTC.

The chain links TRBV27 to TRBJ2-5; D may correspond to TRBD1 or TRBD2 (5 bases each). The V gene lost 6 bases and the J gene lost 0 bases, with 11 bases spanning the gap. Per the germline V gene, CDR1 is MNHEY and CDR2 is SMNVEV (reference sequence). CDR3 size: 14 residues. This chain's CDR3 is CASRPGDHQETQYF. The CDR3 DNA reads as TGTGCCAGCAGGCCCGGGGACCACCAAGAGACCCAGTACTTC.

The rearrangement uses TRBV7-3 and TRBJ2-5; D ambiguous. Deletions cut 1 base from V and 1 base from J, with 4 bases between. Per germline, CDR1 SGHTA and CDR2 FQGTGA. This CDR3 has 13 amino acids. CDR3 nucleotide sequence: TGTGCCAGCAGCTTAAAGGCCCAAGAGACCCAGTACTTC. This codes for CASSLKAQETQYF.